The TCR beta chain under discussion was sequenced for a study of patients and donors after allogeneic stem cell transplantation. TCRdb analysed the RT-PCR reads with MiXCR anew, one entry per CDR3 protein. In the table there are some 230,000 distinct CDR3 sequences, less than 15% of which are singletons. There are 14 residues in the CDR3. Trimming took off 1 base at V and 1 base at J, with 7 bases between the two ends. Per the germline V gene, CDR1 is MNHEY and CDR2 is SMNVEV (reference sequence). This clonotype was sampled from a human donor who was either an allogeneic HSCT recipient or a stem cell or donor lymphocyte infusion donor (not recorded which). It is not recorded whose cells these are; they may come from a transplant donor. The material sequenced was blood, either unsorted or a sorted T cell fraction (not recorded which). The V gene is TRBV27, the J gene TRBJ1-1; D unresolved. Here the CDR3 reads CASSLYSQNTEAFF. CDR3 DNA sequence: TGTGCCAGCAGTTTATACAGCCAGAACACTGAAGCTTTCTTT.